Each of the 24 T cell receptor beta chains below was sequenced from the same sample in a study of blood T cells in healthy people across ages. For the second PCR, which ran for 7 to 11 cycles, a sample-barcoded 5' primer and a J-beta primer mix were used. TCRdb reprocessed the 5' RACE reads via MiXCR and lists one record per CDR3 protein. The table records approximately 850,000 distinct CDR3 sequences, 58% of them present only once. The sequenced material came from blood. The receptors derive from a man aged 25-45 years in good health.

The chain joins TRBV7-9 to TRBJ1-4; no clear D gene. CDR1 and CDR2 from the germline V gene are SEHNR and FQNEAQ (reference sequence). CDR3 length: 15 residues. Between the trimmed V and J ends, which lost 8 bases and 6 bases, there was a span of 19 bases. CDR3 amino acids: CASGEITASDEKLFF. In DNA form, the CDR3 reads TGTGCCAGCGGCGAGATCACAGCCTCTGATGAAAAACTGTTTTTT.

This chain connects TRBV20-1 to TRBJ1-6; D uncertain. V was pared by 3 bases and J by 7 bases, with 19 bases between. The CDR3 contains 16 residues. Germline CDR1 and CDR2: DFQATT and SNEGSKA (reference sequence). CDR3 loop: CSASPSMAVRNSPLHF. The CDR3 DNA reads TGCAGTGCTAGCCCCAGTATGGCAGTCCGAAATTCACCCCTCCACTTT.

J is TRBJ2-1 and V is TRBV11-2, with D possibly being TRBD1 (6 bases). The V end was cut by 2 bases, the J end by 10 bases, with 15 bases between. The CDR3 runs 14 residues. Germline V gene sequence: CDR1 SGHAT, CDR2 FQNNGV. DNA of the CDR3: TGTGCCAGCAGCTTATTTTCAGGGGTCTCGGAGCAGTTCTTC. Amino acid sequence: CASSLFSGVSEQFF.

The gene calls are TRBV20-1 and TRBJ2-5; TRBD1 aligns across 7 bases. V shed 5 bases and J 7 bases; nucleotides not matched to a gene: 16. Per the germline V gene, CDR1 is DFQATT and CDR2 is SNEGSKA (reference sequence). This CDR3 comprises 15 residues. The CDR3 loop is CSASPPLQGKATQYF. For the CDR3, the DNA is TGCAGTGCTTCTCCCCCCCTACAGGGGAAAGCGACCCAGTACTTC.

This chain uses TRBV6-2 or TRBV6-3 with TRBJ2-1, with TRBD1 identical over 7 bases. This CDR3 has 15 amino acids. Germline CDR1 MNHEY, CDR2 SVGEGT. With V trimmed by 5 bases and J by 5 bases, 9 bases remained unmatched. For the CDR3, the DNA is TGTGCCAGCAGTCTTGAGACAGGGTGGAACAATGAGCAGTTCTTC. This codes for CASSLETGWNNEQFF.

This clonotype was recorded a few times. V and J are TRBV4-3 and TRBJ2-1; D remains ambiguous. This CDR3 region has 15 residues. Trimming left V 1 base short and J 5 bases short, with 12 bases between. Germline V lookup: CDR1 LGHNA, CDR2 YSLEER. The CDR3, as DNA: TGCGCCAGCAGCCAAGGTCCGGCCGTGAACAATGAGCAGTTCTTC. It codes for CASSQGPAVNNEQFF.

The chain uses TRBV29-1 and TRBJ2-7, with TRBD2 as a possible D gene (6 bases). The ends were cut back, 4 bases at V and 3 bases at J, with 19 bases in the middle. The CDR3 has 15 residues. Germline lookup yields CDR1 SQVTM and CDR2 ANQGSEA. CDR3 DNA sequence: TGCAGCGTTGTTATTTCTAGGGTAGCGGACTACGAGCAGTACTTC. This gives the protein CSVVISRVADYEQYF.

This clonotype showed up just a few times. V gene TRBV6-2 or TRBV6-3 combines with J gene TRBJ2-6; D is uncertain. This CDR3 comprises 13 residues. The V end was cut by 5 bases, the J end by 4 bases, with 6 bases between. CDR1 and CDR2 from the germline V gene are MNHEY and SVGEGT. The DNA of the CDR3 is TGTGCCAGCAGTATACTGGGGGCCAACGTCCTGACTTTC. It codes for CASSILGANVLTF.

This clonotype was detected a few times. This chain links TRBV20-1 with TRBJ1-2; D is perhaps TRBD1 (5 bases). V lost 2 bases and J lost 10, with 17 bases in between. In germline, CDR1 is DFQATT, CDR2 SNEGSKA (reference sequence). The CDR3 spans 13 residues. The CDR3: CSARFIVGVAYTF. CDR3 in DNA: TGCAGTGCTAGATTCATTGTGGGGGTTGCCTACACCTTC.

This chain uses TRBV27 with TRBJ1-2, with 9 bases that match TRBD1. J lost 5 bases, V lost 1 base, and 2 bases had no gene match. Looked up from germline, CDR1 is MNHEY and CDR2 is SMNVEV (reference sequence). This CDR3 comprises 14 residues. The CDR3 coding sequence is TGTGCCAGCAGTTTATACGGGACAGGGTATGGCTACACCTTC. The encoded protein is CASSLYGTGYGYTF.

The J gene is TRBJ1-6, the V gene TRBV6-6; no definite D call. V dropped 7 bases and J dropped 7 bases, with 11 bases sitting between them. The CDR3 has 13 residues. The germline V gene has CDR1 MNHNY and CDR2 SVGAGI (reference sequence). CDR3 in DNA: TGTGCCAGCATGGGCCCTTTGAATTCACCCCTCCACTTT. Translated: CASMGPLNSPLHF.

This clonotype was recorded once. This CDR3 reads CASSVDPTGELFF. The CDR3 DNA is TGCGCCAGCAGCGTGGATCCCACCGGGGAGCTGTTTTTT. J is TRBJ2-2 and V is TRBV5-1, with unresolved D. The V end lost 4 bases, the J end lost 4 bases, and 8 bases lay between the germline ends. CDR3 length: 13 residues. CDR1 and CDR2 from the germline V gene are SGHRS and YFSETQ.

V and J are TRBV10-3 and TRBJ2-3; 7 bases match TRBD2. This CDR3 has 15 amino acids. V was clipped by 6 bases and J by 4 bases; unmatched bases: 10. Germline V lookup: CDR1 ENHRY, CDR2 SYGVKD. Here the CDR3 DNA reads TGTGCCATCAGGGATCTAGCGGAGAGGGCAGATACGCAGTATTTT. Its protein product is CAIRDLAERADTQYF.

This clonotype was recorded only once. The rearrangement uses TRBV5-1 and TRBJ2-1; 11 bases map to TRBD1. The J call may be wrong; the DNA end is better matched by TRBJ2-7. Germline V gene data show CDR1 as SGHRS and CDR2 as YFSETQ. This CDR3 is built from 15 residues. The CDR3 protein is CASSEGQGAYNEQYF. The DNA of the CDR3 is TGCGCCAGCAGTGAAGGACAGGGGGCTTACAATGAGCAGTACTTC.

The chain has TRBV2 and TRBJ2-5; no clear D gene. This CDR3 comprises 14 residues. Germline V gene lookup returns CDR1 SNHLY and CDR2 FYNNEI. Trimming cost V 6 bases and J 5 bases, with 16 bases left between them. CDR3 in amino acids: CASSENPGRETQYF. In DNA, the CDR3 is TGTGCCAGCAGCGAAAACCCAGGAAGGGAGACCCAGTACTTC.

The rearrangement links TRBV20-1 to TRBJ2-3; D gene ambiguous. The germline gives CDR1 DFQATT, CDR2 SNEGSKA (reference sequence). The CDR3 totals 14 residues. V was pared by 8 bases and J by 0 bases, with 15 bases between. CDR3 protein: CSTAGGTSTDTQYF. The DNA for the CDR3 is TGCAGTACTGCAGGCGGTACTAGCACAGATACGCAGTATTTT.

V usage is TRBV3-1 and J usage is TRBJ2-1; no reliable D call. V gave up 1 base and J gave up 4 bases, with 11 bases separating them. Per the germline V gene, CDR1 is LGHDT and CDR2 is YNNKEL (reference sequence). The CDR3 runs 15 residues. CDR3 region: CASSQVLRLYNEQFF. Written as DNA, the CDR3 is TGTGCCAGCAGCCAAGTTCTGAGGCTTTACAATGAGCAGTTCTTC.

This clonotype appeared many times. V gene TRBV3-1 combines with J gene TRBJ2-1; tentatively, D is TRBD2 (7 bases). This CDR3 is 17 amino acids long. The ends were cut back, 0 bases at V and 6 bases at J, with 18 bases in the middle. Per the germline V gene, CDR1 is LGHDT and CDR2 is YNNKEL (reference sequence). CDR3 in DNA: TGTGCCAGCAGCCAAGAGCAGCGGGGAGGGGGATTCAATGAGCAGTTCTTC. This encodes CASSQEQRGGGFNEQFF.

This clonotype was observed once. The DNA for the CDR3 is TGTGCCAGCAGCTTAGATCGGGCGGGGGGGATCGAGCAGTACTTC. Its protein is CASSLDRAGGIEQYF. The rearrangement links TRBV7-2 to TRBJ2-7, with 9 bases aligning to TRBD2. Looked up from germline, CDR1 is SGHTA and CDR2 is FQGNSA. V lost 1 base to trimming and J lost 6 bases; unmatched junction nucleotides: 7. This CDR3 has 15 amino acids.

The chain couples TRBV25-1 to TRBJ1-1; D ambiguous. With 7 bases removed from V and 11 bases from J, the gap between germline ends came to 14 bases. The CDR3 is 11 amino acids. Germline V gene sequence: CDR1 MGHDK, CDR2 SYGVNS. The CDR3 loop reads CASIVGGRAFF. CDR3 coding DNA: TGTGCCAGCATTGTTGGCGGGAGGGCTTTCTTT.

This sequence joins TRBV6-1 and TRBJ2-7, with D tentatively TRBD1 or TRBD2 (6 bases each). V lost 8 bases and J 4 bases, leaving 15 bases between the germline ends. Germline CDR1 is MNHNS and CDR2 is SASEGT. CDR3 length: 13 amino acids. Here the CDR3 reads CASGLRGAYEQYF. The CDR3 region has the DNA TGTGCCAGCGGACTTAGGGGGGCTTACGAGCAGTACTTC.

The V and J genes are TRBV28 and TRBJ1-2; D is perhaps TRBD1 (5 bases). Trimming cost V 3 bases and J 4 bases, with 12 bases left between them. The CDR3 runs 14 residues. Germline lookup yields CDR1 MDHEN and CDR2 SYDVKM. For the CDR3, the DNA is TGTGCCAGCAGTTTGCCTGGGGACCGCTATGGCTACACCTTC. It encodes CASSLPGDRYGYTF.

The chain couples TRBV5-1 to TRBJ2-6, with D perhaps being TRBD1 or TRBD2 (5 bases each). This CDR3 has 14 residues. Germline V gene lookup returns CDR1 SGHRS and CDR2 YFSETQ. Trimming left V 7 bases short and J 13 bases short, with 21 bases between. CDR3 amino acids: CASSGQPGQEVLTF. Written as DNA, the CDR3 is TGCGCCAGCTCTGGGCAACCGGGGCAGGAGGTCCTGACTTTC.

This clonotype appeared once. This sequence joins TRBV27 and TRBJ2-5; possibly TRBD1 for D (7 bases). V was clipped by 9 bases and J by 11 bases, with 25 bases between them. Per germline, CDR1 MNHEY and CDR2 SMNVEV (reference sequence). This CDR3 spans 14 amino acids. The DNA of the CDR3 is TGTGCCAGTAACAGGGGCGGGATTGGGGGTGAGCAGTACTTC. Protein: CASNRGGIGGEQYF.